This T cell receptor beta chain is from a study of T cells after yellow fever vaccination. UMIs were added to TCR cDNA along with a universal primer site when it was made by 5'RACE template switching. TCRdb re-analysed the 5' RACE reads in MiXCR, keeping a single row per CDR3 protein. The sample includes a few hundred thousand distinct CDR3 sequences, approximately 21% of them seen just once. V shed 6 bases and J 5 bases; nucleotides not matched to a gene: 16. The CDR3 has 18 residues. The germline CDR1 and CDR2 sequences are MNHEY and SVGEGT. Specimen: PBMCs, collected 15 days after the yellow fever booster vaccination. This clonotype was obtained from a man younger than 45 who received the YFV17D yellow fever vaccine. The J gene is TRBJ1-1, the V gene TRBV6-2 or TRBV6-3, with 12 bases aligning to TRBD1. Here the CDR3 reads CASSPHRDRGLAGTEAFF. The CDR3, as DNA: TGTGCCAGCAGCCCGCACCGGGACAGGGGGCTCGCTGGGACTGAAGCTTTCTTT.